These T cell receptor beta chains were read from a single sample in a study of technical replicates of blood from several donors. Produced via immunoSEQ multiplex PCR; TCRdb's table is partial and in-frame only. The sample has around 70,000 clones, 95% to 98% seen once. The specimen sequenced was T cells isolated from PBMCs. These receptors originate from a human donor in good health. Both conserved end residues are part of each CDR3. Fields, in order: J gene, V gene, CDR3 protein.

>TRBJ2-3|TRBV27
CASSSNLGLAGATDTQYF
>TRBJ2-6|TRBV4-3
CASSQDPLGASGANVLTF
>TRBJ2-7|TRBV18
CASSPRQVSYEQYF
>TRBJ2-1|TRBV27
CASGGREGEQFF
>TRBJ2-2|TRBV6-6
CASSSLRDTGELFF
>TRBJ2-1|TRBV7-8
CASTSIGGDVHNEQFF
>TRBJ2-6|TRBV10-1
CASRRLEREGWSFSGANVLTF
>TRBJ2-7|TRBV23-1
CASSQSRGHYVYRQYF
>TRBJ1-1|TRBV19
CASSWVREVYGTEAFF
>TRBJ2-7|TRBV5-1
CASSFPRGRRGEQYF
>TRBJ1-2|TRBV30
CAWSGGAGYTF
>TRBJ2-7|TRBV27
CASSLSGVKYEQYF
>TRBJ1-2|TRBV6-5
CASSNRGLGGYTF
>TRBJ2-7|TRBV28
CASSLAQLAGDGEQYF
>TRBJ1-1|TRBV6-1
CASRYDSLNTEAFF
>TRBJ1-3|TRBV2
CASRDTGGGNTIYF
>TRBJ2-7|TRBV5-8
CASSLVSRGPEQYF
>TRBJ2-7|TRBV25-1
CASSGTKVGEQYF
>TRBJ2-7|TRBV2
CAITAGQPTYEQYF
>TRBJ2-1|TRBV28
CASSPQTAGQFF
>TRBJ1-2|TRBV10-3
CATGMEGYTF
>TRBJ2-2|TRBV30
CAWKPTGELFF
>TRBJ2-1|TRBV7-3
CASSPLSGLPYNEQFF
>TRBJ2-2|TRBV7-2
CASSFLDRAGELFF
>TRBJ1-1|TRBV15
CATSTLRGGTPTF
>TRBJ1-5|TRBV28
CASSLPTESYSNQPQHF
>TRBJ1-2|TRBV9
CASFGAGGHGTQGYTF
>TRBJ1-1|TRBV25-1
CASGRGTEAFF
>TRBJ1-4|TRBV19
CASSINRDEKLFF
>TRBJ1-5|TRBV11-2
CASSLTGVNQPQHF
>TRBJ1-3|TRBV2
CASRRESGNTIYF
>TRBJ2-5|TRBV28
CASSSSDRVIGTQYF
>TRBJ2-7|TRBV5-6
CASSWTSGRAGWEQYF
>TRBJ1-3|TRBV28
CASSLGTFGNTIYF
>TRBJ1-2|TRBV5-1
CASSLDSYGYTF
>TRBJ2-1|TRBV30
CAWNSVVATHEQFF
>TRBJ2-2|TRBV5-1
CASSFLTSGRTGELFF
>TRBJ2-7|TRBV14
CASSQAKEQYF
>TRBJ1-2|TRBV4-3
CASSHQQGAGYTF
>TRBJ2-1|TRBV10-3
CATLGGQAGNEQFF
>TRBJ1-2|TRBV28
CASSRGDRGGYTF
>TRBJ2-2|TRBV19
CARDRGGLTGELFF
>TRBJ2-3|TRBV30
CAWSVRLAGARDTQYF
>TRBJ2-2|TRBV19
CASSTGTSGTGELFF
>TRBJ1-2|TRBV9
CASSVGGRGGYTF
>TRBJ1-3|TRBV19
CASAKARGNTIYF
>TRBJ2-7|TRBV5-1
CASSNGLAGEQYF
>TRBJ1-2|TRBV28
CASSLLASGDGNYGYTF